The source of this T cell receptor beta chain is a study of pediatric ulcerative colitis. General observations from the study: Blood-rectal clonal overlap within each person was significantly higher in ulcerative colitis patients than controls. In rectum, acute severe colitis had expanded clones and less diversity.

To note about this clone: Its antigen is still unknown.

During colonoscopy, one to two rectal pinch biopsies were collected. Measured with immunoSEQ multiplex PCR; TCRdb has only the in-frame clones, and not every one. Of around 18,000 clones detected, roughly 80% appear once; the ten largest clones hold 6% to 7%. V lost 5 bases and J lost 3, with 18 bases in between. The length of the CDR3 is 16 residues. The V gene's germline CDR1 is MNHEY and CDR2 SMNVEV (reference sequence). V gene TRBV27 combines with J gene TRBJ2-3; no definite D call. This clonotype was obtained from a boy between 5 and 17 years old with moderate ulcerative colitis. Specimen: gut tissue. The CDR3 sequence is CASSPLGQVFTDTQYF. The CDR3 DNA reads TGTGCCAGCAGTCCCCTAGGGCAGGTCTTTACAGATACGCAGTATTTT.